This TCR beta chain was documented in a study of cytomegalovirus exposure and HLA in healthy donors (dated by TCRdb to about 2017). As for the study more broadly: An earlier analysis of approximately 640 of the donors reported 250 to 300 Gb of sequence data and some 120 million unique TCR beta sequences from around 200 million T cells. The study used immunosequencing to profile the T cell repertoires of 666 subjects and linked those repertoires to cytomegalovirus serostatus. An early release covering roughly 600 HLA-typed donors comprised about 300 gigabases of sequencing data and tens of millions of unique TCR sequences. Donor age, sex, ethnicity and CMV serostatus were compiled alongside the repertoire data. The genetic ancestry cluster associated with self-reported Caucasian donors included 81% of the approximately 400 genotyped donors. All discovery cohort repertoires had been generated using a single sequencing platform. A later genetic analysis took genome-wide SNP genotypes for about three fifths of the roughly 670 donors and used that subset as a discovery cohort. The study was designed to test whether signatures of past pathogen exposure could be identified by cataloging public T cell receptors. A separate validation cohort of more than 100 different subjects was used in addition to the 666-subject first cohort. Among almost 400 genotyped donors of the cohort, an average of around 240,000 unique TCR beta nucleotide sequences were sequenced per donor, around 20% of them non-productive. An earlier analysis of roughly 600 of the donors used high-throughput TCR beta sequencing to judge whether each TCR beta V gene segment behaved as functional or pseudogenic. Typing coverage differed by locus: A, B, C, DRB1 and DQB1 were typed in roughly 629-640 donors, DQA1 in approximately 520, DPA1 in roughly 590, and DPB1 in 400 to 490. A later analysis re-examined previously published TCR beta repertoires from roughly 650 donors and added high-resolution HLA genotyping to investigate patterns of TCR occurrence. To predict cytomegalovirus infection status, the study combined high-throughput TCR immunosequencing, statistical association of individual TCRs with disease status, and machine learning. Rather than using new phenotypic data, the later analysis identified candidate immune exposures from TCR beta sequences and from how often those sequences occurred across donors. Class I and class II HLA loci were covered by the typing at four-digit resolution. Because of strong linkage in the cohort, roughly 5 DR-DQ haplotypes were treated as single units for association and clustering.

In total, over 600 healthy bone marrow donors made up the cohort. Cohort members were all nominally healthy when sampled, although unrecorded immune exposures were likely present. The donor tested CMV seropositive, placing the donor among the roughly 270 seropositive members of the cohort. A peripheral blood sample was collected from each donor, and TCR beta sequencing was performed on peripheral blood mononuclear cells. Genomic DNA was extracted from the blood cell samples with the Qiagen DNeasy Blood Extraction Kit. Beyond this particular receptor, the publication reports: A group of highly shared sequence variants was considered likely to be a technical artifact of the sequencing pipeline. The cohort was sequenced for TCR beta chains only, and without alpha or paired-chain data the features that could be detected were limited. The authors suggested that the approach could potentially be generalized to other disease states and immunological phenotypes. An association between a missense DCLRE1C variant and V-gene and J-gene trimming of TCR beta chains was found in a later genetic analysis and replicated in an independent cohort. Specific HLA alleles were associated with 16,951 TCR beta sequences at a false discovery rate of 0.05 in a later analysis. A further reported finding was that TCR beta sequences accurately predicted the HLA-A and HLA-B alleles for most subjects in the first cohort. Most TCR sequences were observed very rarely across donors, whereas some public TCRs were present in many individuals. Broadly in line with IMGT annotations, most TCR beta V segments showed up in productive rearrangements about 87% or about 30% of the time in an earlier analysis of some 590 of the donors. In the study, 164 TCR beta chains were listed as associated with cytomegalovirus. Linkage disequilibrium might explain the correlated functional status among segregating V segments, but an unknown experimental factor could not be excluded. In a later genetic analysis, fewer N-insertions in productive TCRs were reported among donors in an Asian-associated ancestry cluster than the roughly 710-donor mean. Immune exposure information for the cohort was limited to CMV serostatus. Because counts were too low, around 17 rarely observed V segments, including chromosome 9 orphons, were left out of the earlier analysis of 587 of the donors. In both the original and validation cohorts, the classifier was reported to diagnose cytomegalovirus status with high specificity and sensitivity. The presence/absence analyses assumed that sequencing depth was roughly uniform across donors, and that assumption may not be true. In vitro tests confirmed that three of the cytomegalovirus-associated TCR beta chains recognize cytomegalovirus antigens. A later analysis reported that several top co-occurrence clusters appeared linked to parvovirus B19, influenza, CMV and Epstein-Barr virus. In a later analysis, TCR association rates were found to vary across HLA loci, with the most associated TCRs seen for DRB1 alleles and the fewest for HLA-C alleles. Most CMV-associated TCR beta chains appeared to be HLA-restricted in a later analysis, and the HLA associations seemed to be driven largely by CMV exposure. In a later analysis, HLA-associated TCR beta chains were found to be more clonally expanded and to have lower generation probabilities than equally common non-associated chains. Because HLA typing was missing for some donors at each locus, association tests included only the typed subset. The 87-base-pair reads could not distinguish some IMGT-functional V segments, including TRBV6-2 and TRBV6-3, so those segments were excluded. When HLA alleles, especially DR and DQ, strongly co-occurred, TCR associations were difficult to assign to individual alleles.

Libraries came from the immunoSEQ multiplex PCR assay. For the multiplex PCR, a mixture combining 60 forward primers for TCR Vbeta segments and 13 reverse primers for TCR Jbeta segments was used. A multiplex PCR assay on genomic DNA amplified the CDR3 region of rearranged TCR beta genes. On the Illumina HiSeq System, the amplified TCR beta libraries were sequenced as 87-base-pair reads. The authors' analysis ran thus. In a later analysis, approximately 74 million unique TCR beta chains were counted across the 650 to 700 repertoires, and approximately 11 million of these chains were shared by at least two donors. Raw reads were error-corrected and collapsed into unique sequences by a nearest-neighbor algorithm in which closely related sequences were merged to remove PCR and sequencing errors. Alignment of CDR3 sequences to IMGT reference sequences was used to assign V, D and J gene segments. For a sequence to be retained, at least a six-nucleotide match to both a V gene segment and a J gene segment was required. A rearrangement was called productive if the CDR3 had no stop codons and remained in frame with V and J, and every other rearrangement was called non-productive. Following IMGT convention, CDR3 was defined as the stretch from the second conserved V-encoded cysteine up to the conserved J-encoded phenylalanine. The earlier analysis of more than 450 of the donors excluded sequences that lacked an unambiguous match to a single V gene segment. In an earlier analysis of approximately 590 of the donors, V segments were called functional above 56.7% productive rearrangements and were called segregating when the between-donor standard deviation exceeded 5%. A statistical classification framework was built for diagnosing cytomegalovirus status from the catalog of TCR beta chain sequences. In a later analysis, TCR nucleotide sequences were compared against IMGT/GENE-DB human TR gene sequences so that V and J genes could be assigned. A later analysis assigned CDR3 sequences and most-parsimonious VDJ recombination scenarios with the TCRdist pipeline. In a later analysis, each TCR beta chain was defined by its CDR3 amino acid sequence together with its V-gene family, and reads lacking a unique V-gene family were excluded. As a way to deal with suspected cross-contamination and a sequencing artifact, a later analysis dropped approximately 570 nucleotide sequences that were highly shared and had low generation probability. In a later analysis, a clonal expansion index was calculated for each public chain from normalized within-repertoire ranks of inferred template counts. In a later analysis, generation probabilities were computed using a VDJ recombination model fitted to out-of-frame rearrangements, and the results were checked against IGoR. In a later analysis, hypergeometric tests were used to score TCR-TCR, TCR-HLA and TCR-CMV co-occurrence, with a repertoire-size bias correction applied to TCR pairs. A later analysis estimated false discovery rates by permuting HLA or CMV assignments 20 times. A later analysis grouped co-occurring TCRs with DBSCAN, adding TCRdist sequence similarity when clustering within HLA-allele-positive subsets. Co-occurrence clustering excluded repertoires with fewer than 30,000 or more than 120,000 public chains, plus five with anomalous nucleotide sharing. TCRdb's version of the immuneACCESS table is confined to in-frame rearrangements and falls short of the full clone set. An unresolved V gene accounts for under half of the shortfall where checked; the remainder is of unknown origin. V and J calls and clone size are copied from that table; D and trimming were computed from the DNA. Within this sample are some 110,000 clones, with 60% to 80% of them counted one time only. Approximately 16% of the sample belongs to the ten largest clones.

Looking up the germline V gene (reference sequence) yields CDR1 SEHNR and CDR2 FQNEAQ. V and J are truncated by 3 bases and 8 bases respectively, leaving an intervening sequence of 10 bases. Spanning cysteine to phenylalanine, the CDR3 consists of 12 amino acids. Only the CDR3 DNA stays, 36 bases, in frame from base 1. This clone occurred a few times. Its antigen is still unknown. One base away there is no much larger clone; base qualities are not given. The sequencing sample was made of PBMCs. This TCR came from a man aged 50 to 59 in good health and CMV-seropositive. The chain employs TRBV7-9 and TRBJ1-2, with no confident D gene call. The CDR3 has the sequence CASSFEGYGYTF. The DNA is TGTGCCAGCAGCTTTGAGGGTTACGGCTACACCTTC.